The rows below give T cell receptor beta chains drawn from one sample of a study of shared clonotypes between healthy human individuals. Sequenced by immunoSEQ multiplex PCR; TCRdb stores in-frame clones only, minus some. The sample contains roughly 1.4 million clones, approximately 98.5% of which appear only once. Sequenced sample: naive CD4+ T cells sorted from blood. These receptors came from a man between 25 and 39 years old in good health. Both conserved end residues are part of each CDR3. D genes are given only for firm matches.

TRBJ1-2 NA TRBV29-1 CSAVRGGSEHYTF TGCAGCGCCGTTAGGGGTGGCAGCGAACACTACACCTTC
TRBJ2-5 TRBD1 TRBV5-1 CASRSGQGQETQYF TGCGCCAGCCGCTCAGGACAGGGGCAAGAGACCCAGTACTTC
TRBJ1-4 NA TRBV5-1 CASSSGPLTNEKLFF TGCGCCAGCAGCAGTGGACCGCTAACTAATGAAAAACTGTTTTTT
TRBJ2-3 TRBD2 TRBV28 CASSLGGTSGAFTDTQYF TGTGCCAGCAGTTTGGGAGGGACTAGCGGGGCTTTCACAGATACGCAGTATTTT
TRBJ2-1 NA TRBV5-8 CASSLREYNEQFF TGTGCCAGCAGCTTGCGGGAATACAATGAGCAGTTCTTC
TRBJ2-7 TRBD2 TRBV30 CAWSVSGGGSEQYF TGTGCCTGGAGTGTATCCGGCGGGGGGTCCGAGCAGTACTTC
TRBJ1-2 NA TRBV11-2 CASSLDSGTYGYTF TGTGCCAGCAGCTTAGATTCAGGGACCTATGGCTACACCTTC
TRBJ2-3 TRBD2 TRBV7-9 CASSLALAGMTSTDTQYF TGTGCCAGCAGCTTAGCCCTAGCGGGTATGACTAGCACAGATACGCAGTATTTT
TRBJ2-1 TRBD2 TRBV7-4 CASSLSTGGWSGWTDEQFF TGTGCCAGCAGCCTATCTACGGGGGGTTGGTCAGGGTGGACGGATGAGCAGTTCTTC
TRBJ2-1 TRBD2 TRBV16 CASRLAGGLNEQFF TGTGCCTCGAGGCTAGCGGGAGGCCTCAATGAGCAGTTCTTC
TRBJ2-7 TRBD2 TRBV5-1 CASSPEGLAGGPRSAYEQYF TGCGCCAGCAGCCCGGAGGGACTAGCGGGAGGGCCAAGGTCCGCCTACGAGCAGTACTTC
TRBJ2-1 TRBD2 TRBV2 CASSRPTSGRTSDEQFF TGTGCCAGCAGTCGACCGACTAGCGGGAGGACAAGCGATGAGCAGTTCTTC
TRBJ2-2 NA TRBV6-6 CASSLVAGNTGELFF TGTGCCAGCAGTTTAGTTGCAGGGAACACCGGGGAGCTGTTTTTT
TRBJ2-1 TRBD2 TRBV19 CASSEGLAGGEVFF TGTGCCAGTAGTGAGGGACTAGCGGGAGGGGAGGTGTTCTTC